This T cell receptor (beta chain) was sequenced during a study of blood T cell repertoires in COVID-19. CDR3 length: 15 amino acids. Germline V CDR1 and CDR2: SEHNR, FQNEAQ (reference sequence). Trimming stripped 7 bases from V and 3 bases from J, with 15 bases between. Assay used: immunoSEQ multiplex PCR; TCRdb lists only in-frame clones, some missing. This table has 190,000 or so clones, about 87% appearing once. J is TRBJ2-2 and V is TRBV7-9; TRBD2 is a possible D gene (5 bases). Material for sequencing was peripheral blood. The origin of this receptor is a woman between 18 and 29 years old who had recovered from COVID-19. The CDR3 bases are TGTGCCAGCAACGTGGCGGGCTCTTACACCGGGGAGCTGTTTTTT. Amino acids: CASNVAGSYTGELFF.